This T cell receptor (beta chain) stems from a study of T cell repertoires in cytomegalovirus infection. TCRdb used MiXCR to reprocess the reads, holding one entry per CDR3 protein. Of some 120,000 distinct CDR3 sequences in the sample, 32% were seen once. Many counts were recorded for this clonotype. The antigen is unknown. The length of the CDR3 is 15 residues. V lost 4 bases, J lost 4 bases, and 7 bases stayed unmatched. Looked up from germline, CDR1 is SGHVS and CDR2 is FQNEAQ. General study points: Dominating the ex vivo response were TCR beta clonotypes that were CMV-specific and HLA-C-restricted.

The chain couples TRBV7-8 to TRBJ2-1; 7 nucleotides agree with TRBD1. The source is a human donor in good health (CMV status not recorded). Some clones in this sample may be carry-over from other donors' samples. This specimen was CD8+ T cells from cultured PBMCs, taken from culture after CMV antigen stimulation. The CDR3 sequence: CASSSSGTAYNEQFF. CDR3 DNA sequence: TGTGCCAGCAGCTCCTCCGGGACAGCATACAATGAGCAGTTCTTC.